These T cell receptor beta chains were read from a single sample in a study of blood T cell repertoires in COVID-19. Profiling relied on immunoSEQ multiplex PCR, and the TCRdb table lists in-frame clones only, not all of them. The sample includes around 110,000 clones, roughly nine tenths of them seen just once. The specimen sequenced was peripheral blood. The receptors were gathered from a human donor with active COVID-19. The donor label of this sample is uncertain. The CDR3 runs from the conserved cysteine through the conserved F or W. D genes are given only for firm matches. Some rows mark clone size as missing; the rest say once, few, many or name a class of expanded clone.

v_call	clone_size	j_call	d_call	cdr3_aa	cdr3_nt
TRBV5-4	.	TRBJ1-6	.	CASSFRREIYNSPLHF	TGTGCCAGCAGCTTTCGAAGGGAGATCTATAATTCACCCCTCCACTTT
TRBV6-2/TRBV6-3	.	TRBJ1-6	TRBD1	CASSSKSDRVVWTPSPLHF	TGTGCCAGCAGCAGTAAATCCGACAGGGTGGTATGGACACCTTCACCCCTCCACTTT
TRBV4-3	.	TRBJ1-6	.	CASSQDRAGLDNSPLHF	TGCGCCAGCAGCCAAGATAGGGCGGGGCTGGATAATTCACCCCTCCACTTT
TRBV28	.	TRBJ1-4	.	CASSPGGAFEKLFF	TGTGCCAGCAGCCCTGGGGGGGCATTTGAAAAACTGTTTTTT
TRBV19	.	TRBJ1-2	.	CASSSSGQASYGYTF	TGTGCCAGTAGTTCTTCAGGGCAAGCCAGCTATGGCTACACCTTC
TRBV6-2/TRBV6-3	.	TRBJ2-7	.	CASSPTGTEQYF	TGTGCCAGCAGCCCTACAGGGACCGAGCAGTACTTC
TRBV5-1	.	TRBJ2-5	TRBD1	CASSLAAGQGAETQYF	TGCGCCAGCAGCTTGGCCGCGGGACAGGGAGCAGAGACCCAGTACTTC
TRBV5-4	.	TRBJ1-6	.	CASSLIQGSNSPLHF	TGTGCCAGCAGCTTGATACAGGGCAGCAATTCACCCCTCCACTTT
TRBV10-3	.	TRBJ2-7	TRBD2	CAISEGGSSYEQYF	TGTGCCATCAGTGAGGGCGGGAGCTCCTACGAGCAGTACTTC
TRBV6-5	.	TRBJ1-2	.	CASSRDNTNYGYTF	TGTGCCAGCAGCCGGGACAATACTAACTATGGCTACACCTTC
TRBV2	many	TRBJ1-3	TRBD1	CASWGGRQGGNTIYF	TGTGCCAGCTGGGGCGGTAGACAGGGCGGAAACACCATATATTTT
TRBV7-9	few	TRBJ1-1	.	CASSFVEYNTEAFF	TGTGCCAGCAGCTTCGTGGAGTATAACACTGAAGCTTTCTTT
TRBV6-2/TRBV6-3	.	TRBJ2-1	TRBD2	CASSYRAGGSSYNEQFF	TGTGCCAGCAGTTACCGAGCGGGGGGAAGCTCCTACAATGAGCAGTTCTTC
TRBV6-4	.	TRBJ1-2	.	CASRDSFYSGYTF	TGTGCCAGCAGGGACAGTTTTTACTCTGGCTACACCTTC
TRBV20-1	.	TRBJ1-2	TRBD1	CSASRVDRVPNYGYTF	TGCAGTGCTAGTCGGGTCGACAGGGTCCCTAACTATGGCTACACCTTC
TRBV3-1/TRBV3-2	.	TRBJ2-3	.	CARHDGDTQYF	TGTGCCAGGCACGACGGGGATACGCAGTATTTT
TRBV6-5	.	TRBJ2-1	.	CASSYSGQPPNEQFF	TGTGCCAGCAGTTACTCCGGACAGCCTCCCAATGAGCAGTTCTTC
TRBV6-5	.	TRBJ2-5	TRBD1	CASRRPGQPQETQYF	TGTGCCAGCAGAAGACCGGGACAGCCGCAAGAGACCCAGTACTTC
TRBV19	.	TRBJ2-1	.	CATARGYNEQFF	TGTGCCACGGCCAGGGGTTACAATGAGCAGTTCTTC
TRBV7-9	.	TRBJ1-1	.	CASQFAGNTEAFF	TGTGCCAGCCAATTTGCAGGGAACACTGAAGCTTTCTTT
TRBV5-4	.	TRBJ1-1	TRBD1	CASSPRTGMNTEAFF	TGTGCCAGCAGCCCTCGGACAGGCATGAACACTGAAGCTTTCTTT
TRBV6-2/TRBV6-3	.	TRBJ2-7	.	CASSSLWTDSYEQYF	TGTGCCAGCAGTTCGTTATGGACAGATTCCTACGAGCAGTACTTC
TRBV2	.	TRBJ2-5	TRBD1	CASKDRGAGWETQYF	TGTGCCAGCAAGGACAGGGGCGCGGGTTGGGAGACCCAGTACTTC
TRBV12-5	.	TRBJ2-2	TRBD2	CASGLVRTSGRGEYTGELFF	TGTGCTAGTGGTTTGGTACGGACTAGCGGGCGGGGCGAATACACCGGGGAGCTGTTTTTT
TRBV7-9	.	TRBJ1-5	.	CASSLLNQPQHF	TGTGCCAGCAGCTTATTAAATCAGCCCCAGCATTTT
TRBV11-2	.	TRBJ2-7	TRBD1	CASSLDRRPYEQYF	TGTGCCAGCAGCTTGGACAGGAGACCCTACGAGCAGTACTTC
TRBV10-2	.	TRBJ1-2	TRBD1	CASSGDRKYGYTF	TGCGCCAGCAGTGGGGACAGGAAGTATGGCTACACCTTC
TRBV13	once	TRBJ1-1	TRBD1	CASSRGGNAEAFF	TGTGCCAGCAGCAGAGGGGGCAACGCTGAAGCTTTCTTT
TRBV5-4	.	TRBJ2-7	.	CASSLGGGAGYEQYF	TGTGCCAGCAGCTTGGGAGGGGGGGCCGGATACGAGCAGTACTTC
TRBV3-1/TRBV3-2	.	TRBJ1-6	.	CASRNTGNSPLHF	TGTGCCAGCAGAAACACAGGGAATTCACCCCTCCACTTT
TRBV4-2	.	TRBJ1-2	TRBD1	CATASGTGTSFGYGYTF	TGTGCCACCGCATCGGGGACAGGGACTTCTTTCGGCTATGGCTACACCTTC